Below are 29 T cell receptor beta chains sequenced from a single sample in a study of metastatic and nonmetastatic thyroid tumors. All patients reached thyroid surgery having received no treatment beforehand. TCRdb re-analyzed the PCR reads using MiXCR. The profile shows about 59,000 clones, about 16% of them singletons. Sequenced input: blood. The receptors derive from a male donor with papillary thyroid cancer or a benign thyroid nodule (not recorded which). Some clones in this sample may be carry-over from other donors' samples.

As concerns this clone: A much larger clonotype is one base distant, so this may be a read error. V is TRBV20-1 and J is TRBJ2-5; TRBD1 matches at 8 bases. The CDR3 loop spans 14 amino acids. Germline V gene data show CDR1 as DFQATT and CDR2 as SNEGSKA (reference sequence). J lost 5 bases, V lost 8 bases, and 13 bases had no gene match. This chain's CDR3 is CSPEVRTGWETQYF. For the CDR3, the DNA is TGCAGTCCCGAGGTCAGGACAGGGTGGGAGACCCAGTACTTC.

V is TRBV18 and J is TRBJ1-1; 9 bases are shared with TRBD1. V gave up 6 bases and J gave up 5 bases; unmatched junction bases: 4. Per germline, CDR1 KGHSH and CDR2 LQKENI. The CDR3 extends over 13 amino acids. DNA of the CDR3: TGTGCCAGCTCGAGGGACAGGGCGACTGAAGCTTTCTTT. Protein product: CASSRDRATEAFF.

This clone was observed a single time. J is TRBJ2-1 and V is TRBV20-1; 7 nucleotides match TRBD2. This CDR3 has 15 residues. The V gene's germline CDR1 is DFQATT and CDR2 SNEGSKA (reference sequence). V was pared by 3 bases and J by 8 bases, with 13 bases of the junction left unmatched. The CDR3 DNA sequence: TGCAGTGCTAGTAATGAGGGAGGGCCGACGGATGAGCAGTTCTTC. Translation gives CSASNEGGPTDEQFF.

This clone was observed at least ten times. The rearrangement links TRBV7-9 to TRBJ1-4; D gene unclear. V shed 4 bases and J shed 14 bases, with 14 bases lying between them. Germline CDR1 and CDR2: SEHNR and FQNEAQ (reference sequence). The CDR3 spans 12 residues. The chain's CDR3 is CASSYLTGWLFF. For the CDR3, the DNA is TGTGCCAGCAGCTACTTAACTGGGTGGCTGTTTTTT.

This chain uses TRBV3-1 with TRBJ2-1; 8 bases map to TRBD2. J lost 7 bases, V lost 6 bases, and 11 bases had no gene match. The germline CDR1 and CDR2 sequences are LGHDT and YNNKEL (reference sequence). This CDR3 is built from 15 residues. The CDR3 reads CASRPMTSAVNEQFF. The CDR3 region has the DNA TGTGCCAGCAGACCGATGACTAGCGCCGTGAATGAGCAGTTCTTC.

As for this clone: A much larger clone sits a single nucleotide away, making a read error possible. V gene TRBV11-1 combines with J gene TRBJ2-1; TRBD1 or TRBD2 may be the D gene (5 bases each). The V end lost 1 base, the J end lost 4 bases, and 11 bases lay between the germline ends. The V gene's germline CDR1 is SGHAT and CDR2 FQDESV (reference sequence). CDR3 size: 15 residues. The chain's CDR3 is CASSLVRGAYNEQFF. As DNA, the CDR3 is TGTGCCAGCAGCTTAGTAAGAGGGGCATACAATGAGCAGTTCTTC.

This clone was picked up many times. The chain combines TRBV18 with TRBJ2-1; a possible D gene is TRBD2 (5 bases). The CDR3 loop spans 14 amino acids. Trimming took 8 bases from V and 6 from J, leaving 17 bases between them. From germline, CDR1 is KGHSH and CDR2 LQKENI. This chain's CDR3 is CASRTPGPINEQFF. The CDR3 nucleotides read TGTGCCAGCCGGACTCCCGGGCCCATCAATGAGCAGTTCTTC.

This clone has a count of ten or more. This sequence joins TRBV20-1 and TRBJ1-5, with D maybe TRBD1 (5 bases). From germline, CDR1 is DFQATT and CDR2 SNEGSKA (reference sequence). The CDR3 runs to 16 residues. The ends were cut back, 4 bases at V and 6 bases at J, with 22 bases in the middle. CDR3 loop: CSAIPGRVWFGQPQHF. The CDR3 DNA reads as TGCAGTGCTATCCCAGGGAGGGTGTGGTTCGGTCAGCCCCAGCATTTT.

This sequence joins TRBV5-4 and TRBJ2-1, with no clear D. Germline CDR1 is SGHNT and CDR2 is YYREEE (reference sequence). The V end lost 2 bases, the J end lost 0 bases, and 9 bases lay between the germline ends. The CDR3 runs 15 residues. The CDR3 nucleotides read TGTGCCAGCAGCTTTGCGGTAAGCTCCTACAATGAGCAGTTCTTC. This gives the protein CASSFAVSSYNEQFF. Drawing the rest from reference TRBV5-4 and TRBJ2-1, the complete variable domain is ETGVTQSPTHLIKTRGQQVTLRCSSQSGHNTVSWYQQALGQGPQFIFQYYREEENGRGNFPPRFSGLQFPNYSSELNVNALELDDSALYLCASSFAVSSYNEQFFGPGTRLTVL.

Worth noting for this clone: This may arise from a read error, as a much more abundant clone is one base away. The chain links TRBV7-9 to TRBJ2-5; 7 nucleotides line up with TRBD2. The CDR3 totals 14 residues. The germline V gene encodes CDR1 SEHNR and CDR2 FQNEAQ (reference sequence). The CDR3 is CASSLVGSGETHYF. In DNA, the CDR3 is TGTGCCAGCAGCTTAGTTGGGAGCGGGGAGACCCATTACTTC.

This clone was detected ten times or more. The missing conserved phenylalanine or tryptophan at the end of this CDR3 makes a read error likely. The limits of the CDR3 on the DNA are not certain, so only TCRdb's listed CDR3 is given. The V and J genes are TRBV7-3 and TRBJ1-5. Germline-derived CDR1 and CDR2 are SGHTA and FQGTGA. The CDR3 is 10 residues long, ends included. The CDR3 sequence: CASSLERLAV.

This clone was detected many times. The J gene is TRBJ1-4, the V gene TRBV6-1, with D perhaps matching TRBD1 (5 bases). This CDR3 region has 14 residues. Germline V gives CDR1 MNHNS, CDR2 SASEGT. The V end was cut by 3 bases, the J end by 5 bases, with 10 bases between. The CDR3 protein is CASSDWGVNEKLFF. CDR3 in DNA: TGTGCCAGCAGTGATTGGGGGGTAAATGAAAAACTGTTTTTT.

A note on this clone: An end of the junction does not agree with germline; a read error may underlie this. The CDR3 DNA reads as TGTCCCAGCAGTTTGGGGGGACTCGGTTACGAGCAGTACTTC. It encodes CPSSLGGLGYEQYF. The J gene is TRBJ2-7, the V gene TRBV28; weak D call: TRBD2 (6 bases). Looked up from germline, CDR1 is MDHEN and CDR2 is SYDVKM. The CDR3 consists of 14 residues.

This clone was seen a few times. Given a much more abundant clone one base away, this may be a read error. The CDR3 loop is CATARGTEAQYF. The CDR3 DNA sequence: TGTGCCACCGCTAGAGGGACGGAGGCCCAGTACTTC. This chain uses TRBV15 with TRBJ2-5; D tentatively fits TRBD1 or TRBD2 (5 bases each). Germline V gene data show CDR1 as LNHNV and CDR2 as YYDKDF (reference sequence). V lost 8 bases, J lost 9 bases, and 16 bases lay in between. The CDR3 runs to 12 residues.

This clone was seen only once. This sequence joins TRBV20-1 and TRBJ1-2, with 10 bases that match TRBD1. Trimming removed 5 bases from V and 10 bases from J; junction bases left unmatched: 7. The CDR3 spans 12 residues. Per the germline V gene, CDR1 is DFQATT and CDR2 is SNEGSKA (reference sequence). CDR3 DNA sequence: TGCAGTGCTTCCGGGACAGGGGCATTCTACACCTTC. It specifies CSASGTGAFYTF.

This clone was picked up many times. The rearrangement uses TRBV12-3 or TRBV12-4 and TRBJ1-1; D not certain. V lost 0 bases and J lost 3, with 8 bases in between. This CDR3 contains 14 residues. CDR3 in amino acids: CASSLALGDTEAFF. In nucleotides, the CDR3 is TGTGCCAGCAGTTTAGCCCTCGGGGACACTGAAGCTTTCTTT.

This clone was recorded at least ten times. The chain couples TRBV7-9 to TRBJ2-7, with a weak D call TRBD2 (6 bases). Germline V lookup: CDR1 SEHNR, CDR2 FQNEAQ (reference sequence). V was pared by 5 bases and J by 3 bases, with 17 bases between. The CDR3 covers 15 residues. CDR3 amino acids: CASSAEGTGYYEQYF. CDR3 DNA sequence: TGTGCCAGCAGCGCAGAGGGGACTGGATACTACGAGCAGTACTTC.

In this sample, this clone turned up many times. The CDR3 coding sequence is TGTGCCAGCAGCTTAGAGGGACAGGATTACAATGAGCAGTTCTTC. It codes for CASSLEGQDYNEQFF. The chain combines TRBV7-9 with TRBJ2-1; TRBD1 agrees at 8 bases. The ends lost 1 base at V and 4 bases at J; junction bases unmatched: 3. From germline, CDR1 is SEHNR and CDR2 FQNEAQ (reference sequence). The CDR3 is made up of 15 amino acids.

This clone was seen only a few times. A much larger clone sits a single nucleotide away, making a read error possible. In DNA, the CDR3 is TGTGCCACCAGCGGTCAACCGACAGGGCGGGCAGGTACGCAGTATTTT. Protein: CATSGQPTGRAGTQYF. The chain carries TRBV15 and TRBJ2-3, with TRBD1 identical over 7 bases. CDR3 length: 16 amino acids. Germline V gene lookup returns CDR1 LNHNV and CDR2 YYDKDF (reference sequence). V lost 5 bases to trimming and J lost 8 bases; unmatched junction nucleotides: 16.

The sample holds many counts of this clone. The chain has TRBV5-5 and TRBJ1-6; D is uncertain. V lost 0 bases, J lost 7 bases, and 11 bases lay in between. The CDR3 is 15 residues long. Germline CDR1 and CDR2: SGHKS and YYEKEE (reference sequence). CDR3 sequence (DNA): TGTGCCAGCAGCTTGGATTGGATGTTGAATTCACCCCTCCACTTT. Translating it yields CASSLDWMLNSPLHF.

This clone was seen many times. The chain carries TRBV12-3 or TRBV12-4 and TRBJ2-7; 8 bases align to TRBD1. Unmatched junction bases numbered 6, after V lost 1 base and J lost 7 bases. The CDR3 sequence is 14 residues long. The CDR3 loop reads CASSLGAGGGEQYF. CDR3 nucleotides: TGTGCCAGCAGTTTAGGGGCAGGGGGCGGGGAGCAGTACTTC.

The sample holds many counts of this clone. The gene calls are TRBV4-2 and TRBJ2-1; 7 nucleotides line up with TRBD2. Unmatched junction bases numbered 6, after V lost 3 bases and J lost 7 bases. Per the germline V gene, CDR1 is LGHNA and CDR2 is YNFKEQ. This CDR3 region has 14 residues. Written as DNA, the CDR3 is TGTGCCAGCAGCCATGGGACTATACCTAATGAGCAGTTCTTC. Its protein is CASSHGTIPNEQFF.

The J gene is TRBJ1-6, the V gene TRBV19; no firm D call. CDR1 is LNHDA and CDR2 is SQIVND in the germline V gene (reference sequence). V dropped 7 bases and J dropped 7 bases, with 8 bases sitting between them. CDR3 length: 12 amino acids. The CDR3 here is CASTSINSPLHF. The CDR3 DNA reads TGTGCCAGTACCAGCATAAATTCACCCCTCCACTTT. The variable domain in full, with the rest retrieved from reference TRBV19 and TRBJ1-6, is DGGITQSPKYLFRKEGQNVTLSCEQNLNHDAMYWYRQDPGQGLRLIYYSQIVNDFQKGDIAEGYSVSREKKESFPLTVTSAQKNPTAFYLCASTSINSPLHFGNGTRLTVT.

This clone is labeled as medium-sized. The CDR3 nucleotides read TGTGCCAGCAGTGACTCGAGGGACACCGGGGAGCTGTTTTTT. Translation: CASSDSRDTGELFF. The V call is TRBV6-4, the J call TRBJ2-2, with D perhaps matching TRBD2 (5 bases). The germline gives CDR1 MRHNA, CDR2 SNTAGT. Trimming shortened V by 0 bases and J by 3 bases, and 5 bases separated the two germline ends. This CDR3 spans 14 amino acids.

This clone was counted at least ten times. This chain links TRBV7-3 with TRBJ2-3; D call uncertain. Trimming shortened V by 2 bases and J by 1 base, and 16 bases separated the two germline ends. Germline V gene sequence: CDR1 SGHTA, CDR2 FQGTGA. CDR3 length: 17 residues. CDR3: CASSLGVLGGGTDTQYF. Written as DNA, the CDR3 is TGTGCCAGCAGCTTAGGAGTTCTGGGCGGTGGCACAGATACGCAGTATTTT.

This clone was counted at least ten times. The J gene is TRBJ2-3, the V gene TRBV6-1; D is uncertain. The CDR3 length is 13 residues. Germline V gene lookup returns CDR1 MNHNS and CDR2 SASEGT. Trimming stripped 5 bases from V and 2 bases from J, with 8 bases between. CDR3 nucleotide sequence: TGTGCCAGCAGTCCAGAGAACACAGATACGCAGTATTTT. Protein: CASSPENTDTQYF.

Regarding this clone: This could be a read error, since a much larger clone is one nucleotide away. This chain links TRBV5-6 with TRBJ2-7; D possibly corresponds to TRBD2 (6 bases). The CDR3 consists of 14 residues. In germline, CDR1 is SGHDT, CDR2 YYEEEE. The CDR3: CASSFHSGGYDQYV. The DNA for the CDR3 is TGTGCCAGCAGCTTTCACAGTGGGGGGTACGATCAGTACGTC.

This clone was recorded at least ten times. V and J are TRBV6-1 and TRBJ1-2, with TRBD1 matching 7 bases. Per germline, CDR1 MNHNS and CDR2 SASEGT. J lost 3 bases, V lost 10 bases, and 11 bases had no gene match. The CDR3 is 14 amino acids. Here the CDR3 reads CATGGVLADYGYTF. The CDR3 region has the DNA TGTGCCACAGGGGGGGTGTTGGCTGACTATGGCTACACCTTC.

There are a few counts of this clone. The chain joins TRBV28 to TRBJ1-1; D possibly corresponds to TRBD1 (6 bases). From germline, CDR1 is MDHEN and CDR2 SYDVKM. Trimming pared 3 bases from V and 3 bases from J, leaving 14 bases between. The CDR3 has 15 residues. The chain's CDR3 is CASSFRGGRYTEAFF. The CDR3, as DNA: TGTGCCAGCAGTTTTAGGGGGGGGCGCTACACTGAAGCTTTCTTT. Complete variable domain (other parts from reference TRBV28 and TRBJ1-1): DVKVTQSSRYLVKRTGEKVFLECVQDMDHENMFWYRQDPGLGLRLIYFSYDVKMKEKGDIPEGYSVSREKKERFSLILESASTNQTSMYLCASSFRGGRYTEAFFGQGTRLTVV.